The entry below describes one T cell receptor (beta chain). Clones were read by immunoSEQ multiplex PCR, and TCRdb kept only the in-frame ones, dropping some. Here the sample spans approximately 47,000 clones, about 93% being singletons. This specimen comes from a study of OX40 agonist ivuxolimab in advanced cancers. The CDR3 covers 12 residues. Deletions cut 1 base from V and 4 bases from J, with 3 bases between. In germline, CDR1 is SNHLY, CDR2 FYNNEI. The sample in question was CD4+ or CD8+ T cells sorted from blood, obtained in a trial of the OX40 agonist ivuxolimab. The J gene is TRBJ2-3, the V gene TRBV2; D unclear. The TCR sequence derives from an adult with an advanced solid tumor such as melanoma, head and neck, liver or kidney cancer. Here the CDR3 DNA reads TGTGCCAGCAGTGAAGACGCAGATACGCAGTATTTT. Amino acid sequence: CASSEDADTQYF. Full variable domain (outside the CDR3, taken from reference TRBV2 and TRBJ2-3): EPEVTQTPSHQVTQMGQEVILRCVPISNHLYFYWYRQILGQKVEFLVSFYNNEISEKSEIFDDQFSVERPDGSNFTLKIRSTKLEDSAMYFCASSEDADTQYFGPGTRLTVL.